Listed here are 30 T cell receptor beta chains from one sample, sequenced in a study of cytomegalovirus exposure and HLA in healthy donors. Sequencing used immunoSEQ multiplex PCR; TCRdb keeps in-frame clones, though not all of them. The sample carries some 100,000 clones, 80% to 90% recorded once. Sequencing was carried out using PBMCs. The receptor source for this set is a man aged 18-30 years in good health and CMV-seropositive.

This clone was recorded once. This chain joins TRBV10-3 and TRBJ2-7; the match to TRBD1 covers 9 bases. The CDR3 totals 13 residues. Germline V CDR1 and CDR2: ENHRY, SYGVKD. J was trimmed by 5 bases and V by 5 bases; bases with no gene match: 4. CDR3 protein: CAISPGTGNEQYF. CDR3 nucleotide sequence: TGTGCCATCAGTCCCGGGACAGGGAACGAGCAGTACTTC.

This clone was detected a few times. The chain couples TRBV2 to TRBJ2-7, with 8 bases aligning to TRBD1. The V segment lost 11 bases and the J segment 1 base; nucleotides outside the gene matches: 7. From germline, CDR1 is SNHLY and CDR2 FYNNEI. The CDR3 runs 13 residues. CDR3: CASNRGSSYEQYF. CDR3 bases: TGTGCCTCGAACAGGGGGTCGTCCTACGAGCAGTACTTC.

In DNA form, the CDR3 reads TGTGCCACCCAGAGGGGGCAGGGGACTGGCTACACCTTC. It codes for CATQRGQGTGYTF. This chain links TRBV6-1 with TRBJ1-2; TRBD1 agrees at 7 bases. Trimming cost V 10 bases and J 7 bases; bases outside gene matches: 12. Germline CDR1 and CDR2: MNHNS and SASEGT. The CDR3 loop spans 13 amino acids.

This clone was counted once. CDR3 region: CASSFRTAEQFF. As DNA, the CDR3 is TGCGCCAGCAGCTTCCGGACAGCTGAGCAGTTCTTC. The chain has TRBV5-1 and TRBJ2-1; perhaps TRBD1 as D (6 bases). The CDR3 consists of 12 residues. Trimming cost V 2 bases and J 9 bases, with 9 bases left between them. The germline V gene has CDR1 SGHRS and CDR2 YFSETQ.

The CDR3, as DNA: TGTGCCACCAAGATTAGTGCGGCGGAGACCCAGTACTTC. The encoded protein is CATKISAAETQYF. The V call is TRBV15, the J call TRBJ2-5; D is unclear. With 7 bases removed from V and 5 bases from J, the gap between germline ends came to 14 bases. The CDR3 loop spans 13 amino acids. Germline values: CDR1 LNHNV, CDR2 YYDKDF (reference sequence).

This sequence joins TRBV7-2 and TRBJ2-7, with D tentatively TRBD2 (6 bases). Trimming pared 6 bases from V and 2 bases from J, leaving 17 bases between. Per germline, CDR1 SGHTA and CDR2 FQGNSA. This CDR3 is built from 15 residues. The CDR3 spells CASRLSGTAAYEQYF. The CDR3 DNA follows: TGTGCCAGCAGATTATCCGGGACTGCAGCCTACGAGCAGTACTTC.

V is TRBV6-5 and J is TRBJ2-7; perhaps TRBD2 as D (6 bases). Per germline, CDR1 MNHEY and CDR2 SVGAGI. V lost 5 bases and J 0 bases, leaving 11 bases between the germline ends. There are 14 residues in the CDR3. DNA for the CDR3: TGTGCCAGCAGTACGAGGGACTCCTCCTACGAGCAGTACTTC. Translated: CASSTRDSSYEQYF.

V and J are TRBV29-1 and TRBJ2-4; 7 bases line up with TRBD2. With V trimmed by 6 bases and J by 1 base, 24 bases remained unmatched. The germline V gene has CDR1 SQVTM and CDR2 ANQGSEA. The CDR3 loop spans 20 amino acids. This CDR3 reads CSVAHSRASGAVMAKNIQYF. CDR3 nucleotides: TGCAGCGTCGCTCATTCAAGGGCTAGCGGTGCCGTTATGGCCAAAAACATTCAGTACTTC.

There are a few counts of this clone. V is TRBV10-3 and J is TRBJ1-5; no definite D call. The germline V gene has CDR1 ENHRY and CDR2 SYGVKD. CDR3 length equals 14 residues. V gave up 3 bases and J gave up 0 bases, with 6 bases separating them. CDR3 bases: TGTGCCATCAGTGACAGAAATAGCAATCAGCCCCAGCATTTT. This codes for CAISDRNSNQPQHF.

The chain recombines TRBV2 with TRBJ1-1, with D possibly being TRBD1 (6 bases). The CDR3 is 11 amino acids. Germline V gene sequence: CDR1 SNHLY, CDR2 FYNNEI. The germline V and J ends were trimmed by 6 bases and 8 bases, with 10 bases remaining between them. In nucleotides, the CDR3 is TGTGCCAGCAGGGTGGACAGAGAAGCTTTCTTT. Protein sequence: CASRVDREAFF.

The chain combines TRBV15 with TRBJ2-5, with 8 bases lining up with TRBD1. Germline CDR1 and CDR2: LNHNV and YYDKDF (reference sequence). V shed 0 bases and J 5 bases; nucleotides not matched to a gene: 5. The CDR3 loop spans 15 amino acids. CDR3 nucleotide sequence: TGTGCCACCAGCAGAGATCCCCAGGGGGCTGAGACCCAGTACTTC. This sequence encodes CATSRDPQGAETQYF.

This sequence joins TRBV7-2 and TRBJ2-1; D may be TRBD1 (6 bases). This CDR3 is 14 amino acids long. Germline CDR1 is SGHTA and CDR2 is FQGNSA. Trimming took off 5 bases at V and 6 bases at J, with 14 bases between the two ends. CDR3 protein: CASSLARTVNEQFF. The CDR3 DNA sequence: TGTGCCAGCAGCCTCGCCCGGACAGTCAATGAGCAGTTCTTC.

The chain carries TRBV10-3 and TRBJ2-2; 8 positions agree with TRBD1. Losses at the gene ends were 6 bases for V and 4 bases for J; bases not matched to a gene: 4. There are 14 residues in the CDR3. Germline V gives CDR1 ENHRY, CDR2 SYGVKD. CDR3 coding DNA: TGTGCCATCAGGCCACAGGGGGTCACCGGGGAGCTGTTTTTT. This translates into CAIRPQGVTGELFF.

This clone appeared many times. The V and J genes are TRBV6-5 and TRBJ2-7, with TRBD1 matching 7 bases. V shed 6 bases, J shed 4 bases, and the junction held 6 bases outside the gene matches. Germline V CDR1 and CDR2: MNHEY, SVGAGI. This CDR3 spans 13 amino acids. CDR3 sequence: CASSRDSQYEQYF. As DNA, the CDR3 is TGTGCCAGCAGCCGGGACAGCCAATACGAGCAGTACTTC.

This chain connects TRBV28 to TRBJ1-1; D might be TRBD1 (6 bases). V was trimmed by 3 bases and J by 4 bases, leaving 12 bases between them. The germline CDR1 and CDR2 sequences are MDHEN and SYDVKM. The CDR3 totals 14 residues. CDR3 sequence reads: CASSFVIGGTEAFF. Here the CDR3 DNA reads TGTGCCAGCAGTTTTGTAATAGGGGGCACTGAAGCTTTCTTT.

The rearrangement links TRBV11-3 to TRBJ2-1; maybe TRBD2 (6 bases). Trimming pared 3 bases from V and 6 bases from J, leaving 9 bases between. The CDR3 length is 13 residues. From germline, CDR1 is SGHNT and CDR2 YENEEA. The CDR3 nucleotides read TGTGCCAGCAGCTTCTCCGGGGGCAATGAGCAGTTCTTC. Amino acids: CASSFSGGNEQFF.

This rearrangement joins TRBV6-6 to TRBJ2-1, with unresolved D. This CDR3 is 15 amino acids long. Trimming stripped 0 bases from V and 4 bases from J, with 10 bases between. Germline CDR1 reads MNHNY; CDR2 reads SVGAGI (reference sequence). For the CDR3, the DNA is TGTGCCAGCAGTTACTCGTCCCACAGATACAATGAGCAGTTCTTC. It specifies CASSYSSHRYNEQFF.

The chain's CDR3 is CASNSGVYNEQFF. The CDR3 bases are TGTGCCAGTAATAGCGGGGTTTACAATGAGCAGTTCTTC. The V call is TRBV19, the J call TRBJ2-1; 8 bases align to TRBD2. The length of the CDR3 is 13 residues. V lost 7 bases, J lost 4 bases, and 3 bases stayed unmatched. Germline CDR1 LNHDA, CDR2 SQIVND (reference sequence).

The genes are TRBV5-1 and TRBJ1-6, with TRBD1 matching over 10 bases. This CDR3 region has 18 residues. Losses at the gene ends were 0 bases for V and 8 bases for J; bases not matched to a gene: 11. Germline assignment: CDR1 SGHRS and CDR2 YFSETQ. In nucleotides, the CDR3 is TGCGCCAGCAGCTTGGGACAGGGGGCTTGGTCGGGTGATTCACCCCTCCACTTT. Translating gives CASSLGQGAWSGDSPLHF.

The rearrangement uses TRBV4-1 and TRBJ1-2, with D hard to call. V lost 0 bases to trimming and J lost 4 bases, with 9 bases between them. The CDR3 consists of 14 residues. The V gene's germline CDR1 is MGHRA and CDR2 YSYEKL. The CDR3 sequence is CASSQENSIYGYTF. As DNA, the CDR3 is TGCGCCAGCAGCCAAGAAAACAGCATCTATGGCTACACCTTC.

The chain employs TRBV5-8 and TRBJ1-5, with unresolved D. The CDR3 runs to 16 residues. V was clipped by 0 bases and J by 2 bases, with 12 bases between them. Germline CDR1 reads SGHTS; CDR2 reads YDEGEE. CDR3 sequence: CASSLGPPRGNQPQHF. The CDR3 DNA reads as TGTGCCAGCAGCTTGGGTCCTCCCCGGGGCAATCAGCCCCAGCATTTT.

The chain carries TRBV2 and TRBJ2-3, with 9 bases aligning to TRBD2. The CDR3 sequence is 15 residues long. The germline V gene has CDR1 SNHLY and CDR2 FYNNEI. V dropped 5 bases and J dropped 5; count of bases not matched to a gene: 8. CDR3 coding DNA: TGTGCCAGCAGTACCCAAAGCGGGGGGATAGATACGCAGTATTTT. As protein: CASSTQSGGIDTQYF.

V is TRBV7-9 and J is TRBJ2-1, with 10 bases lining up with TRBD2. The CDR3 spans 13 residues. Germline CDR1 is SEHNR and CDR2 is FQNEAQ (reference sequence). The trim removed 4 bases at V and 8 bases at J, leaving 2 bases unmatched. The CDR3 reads CASSSSGGDEQFF. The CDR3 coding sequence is TGTGCCAGCAGCTCCAGCGGGGGGGATGAGCAGTTCTTC. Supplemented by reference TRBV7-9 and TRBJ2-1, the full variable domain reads DTGVSQNPRHKITKRGQNVTFRCDPISEHNRLYWYRQTLGQGPEFLTYFQNEAQLEKSRLLSDRFSAERPKGSFSTLEIQRTEQGDSAMYLCASSSSGGDEQFFGPGTRLTVL.

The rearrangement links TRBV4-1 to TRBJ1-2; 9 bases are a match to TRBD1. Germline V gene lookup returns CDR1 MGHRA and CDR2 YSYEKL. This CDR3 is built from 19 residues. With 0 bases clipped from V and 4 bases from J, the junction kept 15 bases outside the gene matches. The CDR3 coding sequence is TGCGCCAGCAGCCAAGATGCCTACCTGACAGGGGGGCAAATCTATGGCTACACCTTC. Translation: CASSQDAYLTGGQIYGYTF.

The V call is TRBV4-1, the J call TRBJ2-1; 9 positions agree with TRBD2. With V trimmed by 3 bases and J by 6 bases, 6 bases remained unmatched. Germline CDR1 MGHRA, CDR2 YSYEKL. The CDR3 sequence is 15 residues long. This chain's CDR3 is CASSQGRGGRNEQFF. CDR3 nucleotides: TGCGCCAGCAGCCAGGGGCGGGGGGGCCGCAATGAGCAGTTCTTC.

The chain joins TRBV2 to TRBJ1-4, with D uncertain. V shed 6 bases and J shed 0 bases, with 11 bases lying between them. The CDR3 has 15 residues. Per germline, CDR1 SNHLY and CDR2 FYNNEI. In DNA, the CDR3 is TGTGCCAGCAGGGCTCCGGGAGCAACTAATGAAAAACTGTTTTTT. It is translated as CASRAPGATNEKLFF.

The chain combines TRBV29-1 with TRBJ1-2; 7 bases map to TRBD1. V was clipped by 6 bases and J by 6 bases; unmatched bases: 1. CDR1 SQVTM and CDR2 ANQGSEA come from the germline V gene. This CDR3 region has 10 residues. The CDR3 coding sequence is TGCAGCGTACAGGGGAATGGCTACACCTTC. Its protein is CSVQGNGYTF.

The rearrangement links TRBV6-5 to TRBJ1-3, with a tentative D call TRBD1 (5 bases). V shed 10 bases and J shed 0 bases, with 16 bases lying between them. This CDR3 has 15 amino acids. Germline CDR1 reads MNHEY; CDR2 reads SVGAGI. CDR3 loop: CATYPQGGSGNTIYF. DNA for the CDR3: TGTGCCACCTACCCCCAGGGTGGCTCTGGAAACACCATATATTTT.

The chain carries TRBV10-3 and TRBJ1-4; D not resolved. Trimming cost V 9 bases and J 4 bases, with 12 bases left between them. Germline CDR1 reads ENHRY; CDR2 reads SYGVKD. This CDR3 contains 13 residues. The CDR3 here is CAISQVLNEKLFF. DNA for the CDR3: TGTGCCATAAGCCAGGTCCTTAATGAAAAACTGTTTTTT.

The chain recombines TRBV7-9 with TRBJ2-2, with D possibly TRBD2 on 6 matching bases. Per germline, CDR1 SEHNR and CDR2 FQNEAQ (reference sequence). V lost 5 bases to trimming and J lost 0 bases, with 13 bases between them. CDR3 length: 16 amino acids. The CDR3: CASSLQAGTNTGELFF. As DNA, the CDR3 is TGTGCCAGCAGCCTGCAAGCGGGTACGAACACCGGGGAGCTGTTTTTT. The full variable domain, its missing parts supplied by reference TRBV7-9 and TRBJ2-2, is DTGVSQNPRHKITKRGQNVTFRCDPISEHNRLYWYRQTLGQGPEFLTYFQNEAQLEKSRLLSDRFSAERPKGSFSTLEIQRTEQGDSAMYLCASSLQAGTNTGELFFGEGSRLTVL.